This T cell receptor beta chain was recorded in a study of blood T cell repertoires in COVID-19 (dated by TCRdb to 2020 to 2022). Study-level background: Samples from collaborators originated in the United States, Italy and Spain and spanned both the acute and convalescent phases of COVID-19. Where available, HLA class I and class II types were taken from metadata supplied by the sample provider and were not determined by assay-based typing. Sample metadata almost always included a de-identified subject ID, COVID-19 status, age in years and sex. The repertoires were made available in a free public database intended to serve as a resource for research on the immune response to SARS-CoV-2. The dataset comprised deeply sampled blood TCRbeta repertoires from subjects exposed to, actively infected with, or recovered from COVID-19. The material from the prospective study consisted of cDNA or gDNA derived from T cells, B-cell-depleted T cells, or PBMCs. The samples were drawn from two sources: the first 160 participants of the ongoing ImmuneRACE study, and over 1,000 subjects contributed by 6 global collaborators.

The immunoSEQ Assay, a bias-controlled multiplex PCR, was used to amplify TCRbeta CDR3 regions from genomic DNA. The original pipeline was this. Within the assay, amplification of reference gene primers was used to estimate how many nucleated cells each sample contained. To quantify the absolute abundance of each unique TCRbeta CDR3 rearrangement, sequence reads were collapsed and filtered. For each sample, productive Simpson clonality was calculated as the square root of Simpson's diversity index across productive rearrangements. TCRdb's version of the immuneACCESS table is confined to in-frame rearrangements and falls short of the full clone set. An unresolved V gene accounts for under half of the shortfall where checked; the remainder is of unknown origin. That table supplies the V and J calls and clone size; D and trimming were determined from the DNA. Across this sample there are some 120,000 clones, with roughly 90% seen only once. The ten most abundant clones make up around 7.3% of the sample.

Overall study results and their limits: The amount of clinical and demographic metadata varied by source and participant and was provided uncurated.

Collaborating institutions collected whole blood in K2EDTA tubes following their own protocols. For TCRbeta analysis, collaborators shipped samples as frozen whole blood, isolated PBMCs, or DNA extracted from either of those sample types. V and J lose 0 bases and 4 bases, and a span of 24 bases separates them. The CDR3 spans 19 residues, from the cysteine through the phenylalanine. Only the CDR3 region is kept as DNA, spanning 57 bases read in frame from base 1. In the germline V gene (reference sequence), CDR1 corresponds to LGHDT and CDR2 to YNNKEL. This clone was counted a single time. The specificity of this receptor is unknown. No base-level quality is on record; no much larger clone is a single base apart.

The rearrangement joined TRBV3-1 (or the pseudogene TRBV3-2) to TRBJ1-1, with a tentative D gene TRBD1 over 5 matching bases. The clonotype originates from a middle-aged man with acute or convalescent COVID-19. The sequenced sample was peripheral blood. The DNA sequence reads TGTGCCAGCAGCCAAGATATCCGGCCGACCGGGACTTGGGGCACTGAAGCTTTCTTT. This codes for CASSQDIRPTGTWGTEAFF.